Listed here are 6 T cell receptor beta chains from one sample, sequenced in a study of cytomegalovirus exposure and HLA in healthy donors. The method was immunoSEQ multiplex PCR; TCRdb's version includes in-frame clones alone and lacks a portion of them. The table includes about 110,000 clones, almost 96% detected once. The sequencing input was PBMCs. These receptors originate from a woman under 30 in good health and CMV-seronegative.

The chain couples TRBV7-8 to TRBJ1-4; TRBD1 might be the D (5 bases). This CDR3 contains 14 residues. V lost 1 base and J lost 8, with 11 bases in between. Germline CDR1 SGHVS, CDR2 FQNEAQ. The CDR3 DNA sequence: TGTGCCAGCAGCTTAGGGCAGGGTGCGGAAAAACTGTTTTTT. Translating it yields CASSLGQGAEKLFF.

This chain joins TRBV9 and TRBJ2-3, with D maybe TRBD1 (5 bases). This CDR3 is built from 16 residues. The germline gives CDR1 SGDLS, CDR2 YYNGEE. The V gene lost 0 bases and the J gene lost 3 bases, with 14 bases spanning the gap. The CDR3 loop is CASSVEPGIKTDTQYF. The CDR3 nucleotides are TGTGCCAGCAGCGTAGAGCCAGGGATAAAAACAGATACGCAGTATTTT. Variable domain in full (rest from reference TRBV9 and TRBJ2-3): DSGVTQTPKHLITATGQRVTLRCSPRSGDLSVYWYQQSLDQGLQFLIQYYNGEERAKGNILERFSAQQFPDLHSELNLSSLELGDSALYFCASSVEPGIKTDTQYFGPGTRLTVL.

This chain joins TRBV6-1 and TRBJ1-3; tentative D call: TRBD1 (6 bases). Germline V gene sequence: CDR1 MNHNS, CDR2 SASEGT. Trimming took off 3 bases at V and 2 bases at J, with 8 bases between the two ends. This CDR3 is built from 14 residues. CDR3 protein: CASSDAGAGNTIYF. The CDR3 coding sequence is TGTGCCAGCAGTGACGCAGGGGCTGGAAACACCATATATTTT.

CDR3 amino acids: CASSLGTGDGYTF. CDR3 DNA: TGTGCCAGCAGCCTCGGGACAGGAGATGGCTACACCTTC. This rearrangement joins TRBV9 to TRBJ1-2; TRBD1 matches 8 bases. The germline V gene encodes CDR1 SGDLS and CDR2 YYNGEE. CDR3 size: 13 residues. J lost 6 bases, V lost 4 bases, and 5 bases had no gene match. Complete variable domain (other parts from reference TRBV9 and TRBJ1-2): DSGVTQTPKHLITATGQRVTLRCSPRSGDLSVYWYQQSLDQGLQFLIQYYNGEERAKGNILERFSAQQFPDLHSELNLSSLELGDSALYFCASSLGTGDGYTFGSGTRLTVV.

CDR3 bases: TGTGCCAGCAGCAAAGACCGCAGTATATCGGGTCAGCCCCAGCATTTT. Translated: CASSKDRSISGQPQHF. The chain combines TRBV21-1 with TRBJ1-5. TRBV21-1 is flagged as a pseudogene. The CDR3 runs to 16 residues.

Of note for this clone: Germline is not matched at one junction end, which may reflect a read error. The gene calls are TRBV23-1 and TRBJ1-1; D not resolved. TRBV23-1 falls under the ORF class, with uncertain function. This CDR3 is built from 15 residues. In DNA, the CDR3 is TGCGCCAGCATTCAATCTCAAGAGCCGAACACTGAAGCTTTCTTT. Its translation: CASIQSQEPNTEAFF.